Given below is one T cell receptor (beta chain) in context. This entry is derived from a study of blood T cell repertoires in COVID-19. Germline CDR1 is KGHSH and CDR2 is LQKENI. The CDR3 covers 14 residues. V lost 4 bases to trimming and J lost 9 bases; unmatched junction nucleotides: 7. Only in-frame clones appear in the TCRdb table, and some are missing; sequencing was by immunoSEQ multiplex PCR. Of 120,000 to 150,000 clones listed, around four fifths are singletons. Sequencing used peripheral blood. The sequence derives from a woman between 40 and 55 years old with active or convalescent COVID-19. The chain recombines TRBV18 with TRBJ1-5; 9 bases map to TRBD1. The CDR3 DNA reads as TGTGCCAGCTCACGGGACAGGGAGAATGGGCCCCAGCATTTT. This encodes CASSRDRENGPQHF.